This T cell receptor (beta chain) was recovered during a study of blood T cells in healthy people across ages. For this clonotype: The antigen remains unidentified.

A second roughly 6 to 11 cycle PCR used barcoded and J-beta primers. Every cDNA molecule bore a tag from a template-switch adaptor containing 12 random nucleotides. One entry per CDR3 protein, called by TCRdb with MiXCR from the 5' RACE reads. The table shows 850,000 to 1,000,000 distinct CDR3 sequences, with 45% to 50% occurring only once. Whole-study findings and limits: Among long-lived donors, naive CD4+ cells were more numerous and diversity higher than in aged donors. When one million T cells were used, diversity estimates were thought to be underestimates.

The receptor's source is a man aged 30 to 39 in good health. Sequences were obtained from blood.

CDR3 protein: CASSFLRGADTQYF. CDR3 in DNA: TGCGCCAGCAGCTTCCTCAGGGGGGCAGATACGCAGTATTTT. The J gene is TRBJ2-3, the V gene TRBV5-1; D possibly corresponds to TRBD1 (7 bases). This CDR3 comprises 14 residues. Per germline, CDR1 SGHRS and CDR2 YFSETQ. The germline V and J ends were trimmed by 2 bases and 4 bases, with 11 bases remaining between them. Looking up the rest from reference TRBV5-1 and TRBJ2-3 gives the full variable domain: KAGVTQTPRYLIKTRGQQVTLSCSPISGHRSVSWYQQTPGQGLQFLFEYFSETQRNKGNFPGRFSGRQFSNSRSEMNVSTLELGDSALYLCASSFLRGADTQYFGPGTRLTVL.